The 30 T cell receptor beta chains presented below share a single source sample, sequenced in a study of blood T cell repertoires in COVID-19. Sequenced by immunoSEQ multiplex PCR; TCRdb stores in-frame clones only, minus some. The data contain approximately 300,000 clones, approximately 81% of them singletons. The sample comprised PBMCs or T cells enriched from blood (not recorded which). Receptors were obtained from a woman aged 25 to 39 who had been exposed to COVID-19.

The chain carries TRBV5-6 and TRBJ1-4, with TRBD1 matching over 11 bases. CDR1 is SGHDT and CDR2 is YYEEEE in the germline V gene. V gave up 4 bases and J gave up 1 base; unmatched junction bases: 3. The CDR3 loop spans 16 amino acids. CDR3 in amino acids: CASSQDRGRTNEKLFF. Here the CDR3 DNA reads TGTGCCAGCAGCCAGGACAGGGGGCGAACTAATGAAAAACTGTTTTTT.

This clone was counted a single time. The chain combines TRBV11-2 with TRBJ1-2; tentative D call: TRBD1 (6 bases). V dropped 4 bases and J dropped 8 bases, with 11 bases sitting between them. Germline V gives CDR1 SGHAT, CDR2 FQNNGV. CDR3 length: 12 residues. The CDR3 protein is CASSWGTNGYTF. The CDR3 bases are TGTGCCAGCAGCTGGGGGACAAACGGCTACACCTTC.

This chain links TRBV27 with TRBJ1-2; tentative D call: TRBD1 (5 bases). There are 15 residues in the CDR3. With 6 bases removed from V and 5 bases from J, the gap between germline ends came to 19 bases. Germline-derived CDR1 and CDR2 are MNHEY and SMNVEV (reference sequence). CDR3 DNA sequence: TGTGCCAGCAGAGTCTTAGGACAAGGAGTTTATGGCTACACCTTC. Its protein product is CASRVLGQGVYGYTF.

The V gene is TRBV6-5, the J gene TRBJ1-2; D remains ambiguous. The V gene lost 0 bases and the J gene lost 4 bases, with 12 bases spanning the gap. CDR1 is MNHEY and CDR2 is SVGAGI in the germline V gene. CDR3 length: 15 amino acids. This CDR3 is CASSYSVGRSYGYTF. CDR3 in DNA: TGTGCCAGCAGTTACTCCGTGGGCCGAAGCTATGGCTACACCTTC.

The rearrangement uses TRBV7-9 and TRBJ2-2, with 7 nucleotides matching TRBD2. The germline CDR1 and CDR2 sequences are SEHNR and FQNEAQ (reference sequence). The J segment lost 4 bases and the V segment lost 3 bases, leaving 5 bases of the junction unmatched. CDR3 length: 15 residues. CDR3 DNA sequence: TGTGCCAGCAGCTTGGCGGGAGTAAGCACCGGGGAGCTGTTTTTT. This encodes CASSLAGVSTGELFF.

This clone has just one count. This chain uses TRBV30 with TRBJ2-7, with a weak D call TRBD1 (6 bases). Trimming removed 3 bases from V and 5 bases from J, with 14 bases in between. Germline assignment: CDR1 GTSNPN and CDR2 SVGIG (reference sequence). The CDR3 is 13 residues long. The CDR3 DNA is TGTGCCTGGAGGGTCAGGGGAGACAACGAGCAGTACTTC. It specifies CAWRVRGDNEQYF.

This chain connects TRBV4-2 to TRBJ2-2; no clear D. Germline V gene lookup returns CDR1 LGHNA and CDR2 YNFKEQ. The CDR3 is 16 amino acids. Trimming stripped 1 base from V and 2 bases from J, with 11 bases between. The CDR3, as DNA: TGTGCCAGCAGCCAAGGAGTTCTAGGTAACACCGGGGAGCTGTTTTTT. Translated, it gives CASSQGVLGNTGELFF.

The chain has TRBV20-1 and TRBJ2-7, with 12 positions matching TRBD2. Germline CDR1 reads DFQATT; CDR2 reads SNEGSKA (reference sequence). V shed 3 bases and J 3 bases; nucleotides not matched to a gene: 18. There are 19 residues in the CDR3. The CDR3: CSASPPSGRARTWSYEQYF. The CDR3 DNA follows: TGCAGTGCTAGTCCCCCTAGCGGGAGGGCCCGGACGTGGAGCTACGAGCAGTACTTC.

Written as DNA, the CDR3 is TGTGCCAGCAGGCTACTAGCGGGGGGGCCTGGTGAGCAGTTCTTC. Translation: CASRLLAGGPGEQFF. V gene TRBV2 combines with J gene TRBJ2-1; TRBD2 agrees at 13 bases. The CDR3 is made up of 15 amino acids. CDR1 is SNHLY and CDR2 is FYNNEI in the germline V gene. With 6 bases clipped from V and 9 bases from J, the junction kept 8 bases outside the gene matches.

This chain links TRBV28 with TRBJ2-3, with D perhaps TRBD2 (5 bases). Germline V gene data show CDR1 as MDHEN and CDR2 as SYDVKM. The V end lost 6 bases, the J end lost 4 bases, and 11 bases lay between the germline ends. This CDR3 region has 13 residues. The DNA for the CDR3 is TGTGCCAGCAGCCCGGGGTTGGCAGATACGCAGTATTTT. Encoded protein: CASSPGLADTQYF.

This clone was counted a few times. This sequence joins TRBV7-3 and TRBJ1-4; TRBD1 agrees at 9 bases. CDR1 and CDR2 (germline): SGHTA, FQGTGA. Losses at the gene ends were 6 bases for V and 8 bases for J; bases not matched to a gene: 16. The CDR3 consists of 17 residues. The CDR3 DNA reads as TGTGCCAGCAGGGTATACTGCGACCGGGACAGGGAGGAAAAACTGTTTTTT. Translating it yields CASRVYCDRDREEKLFF.

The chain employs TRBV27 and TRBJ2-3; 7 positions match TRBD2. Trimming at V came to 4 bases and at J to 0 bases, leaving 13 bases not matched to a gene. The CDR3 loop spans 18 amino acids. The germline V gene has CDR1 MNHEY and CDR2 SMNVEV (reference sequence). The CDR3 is CASSYQSVAGVSTDTQYF. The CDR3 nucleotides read TGTGCCAGCAGTTATCAAAGCGTGGCGGGAGTGAGCACAGATACGCAGTATTTT.

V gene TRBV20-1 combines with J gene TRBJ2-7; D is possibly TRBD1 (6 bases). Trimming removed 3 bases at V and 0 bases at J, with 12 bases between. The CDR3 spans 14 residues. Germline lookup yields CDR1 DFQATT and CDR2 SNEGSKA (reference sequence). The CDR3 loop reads CSASPQGISYEQYF. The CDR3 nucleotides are TGCAGTGCTAGTCCTCAGGGGATCTCCTACGAGCAGTACTTC.

CDR3 residues: CASSLSWRVGTEAFF. As DNA, the CDR3 is TGTGCCAGCAGCTTGAGTTGGAGGGTTGGCACTGAAGCTTTCTTT. This rearrangement joins TRBV5-4 to TRBJ1-1; D gene unclear. The CDR3 is 15 residues long. Trimming shortened V by 1 base and J by 4 bases, and 14 bases separated the two germline ends. The germline CDR1 and CDR2 sequences are SGHNT and YYREEE (reference sequence). Drawing the rest from reference TRBV5-4 and TRBJ1-1, the complete variable domain is ETGVTQSPTHLIKTRGQQVTLRCSSQSGHNTVSWYQQALGQGPQFIFQYYREEENGRGNFPPRFSGLQFPNYSSELNVNALELDDSALYLCASSLSWRVGTEAFFGQGTRLTVV.

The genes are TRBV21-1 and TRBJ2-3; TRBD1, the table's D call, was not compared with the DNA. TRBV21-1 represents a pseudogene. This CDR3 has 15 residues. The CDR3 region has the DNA TGTGCCAGCAGCAAAGGACAGCAGAAGAAAGGTACGCAGTATTTT. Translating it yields CASSKGQQKKGTQYF.

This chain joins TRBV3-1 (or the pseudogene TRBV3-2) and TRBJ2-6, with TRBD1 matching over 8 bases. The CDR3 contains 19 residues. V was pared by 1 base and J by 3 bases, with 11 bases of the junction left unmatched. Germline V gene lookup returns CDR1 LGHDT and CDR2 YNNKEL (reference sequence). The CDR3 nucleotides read TGTGCCAGCAGCCAAGCCCGCTGGCAGGGGGCGGGTGGGGCCAACGTCCTGACTTTC. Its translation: CASSQARWQGAGGANVLTF.

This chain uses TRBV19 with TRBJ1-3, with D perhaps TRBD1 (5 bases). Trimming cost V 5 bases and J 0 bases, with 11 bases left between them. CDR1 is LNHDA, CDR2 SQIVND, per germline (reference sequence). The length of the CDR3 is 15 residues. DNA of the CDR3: TGTGCCAGTAGTGAACAGGCACACTCTGGAAACACCATATATTTT. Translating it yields CASSEQAHSGNTIYF.

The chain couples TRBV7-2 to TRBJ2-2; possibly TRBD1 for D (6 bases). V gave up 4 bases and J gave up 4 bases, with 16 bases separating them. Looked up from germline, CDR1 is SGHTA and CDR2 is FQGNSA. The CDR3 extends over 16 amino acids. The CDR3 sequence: CASSWKRPRGTGELFF. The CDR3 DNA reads TGTGCCAGCAGCTGGAAAAGACCCAGGGGCACCGGGGAGCTGTTTTTT. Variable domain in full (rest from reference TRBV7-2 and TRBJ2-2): GAGVSQSPSNKVTEKGKDVELRCDPISGHTALYWYRQSLGQGLEFLIYFQGNSAPDKSGLPSDRFSAERTGGSVSTLTIQRTQQEDSAVYLCASSWKRPRGTGELFFGEGSRLTVL.

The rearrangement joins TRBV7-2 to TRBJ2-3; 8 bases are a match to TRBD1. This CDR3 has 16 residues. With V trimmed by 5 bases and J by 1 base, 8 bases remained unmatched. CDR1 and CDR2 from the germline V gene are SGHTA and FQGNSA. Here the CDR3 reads CASSNTGGRRTDTQYF. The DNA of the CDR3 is TGTGCCAGCAGCAACACAGGGGGAAGACGCACAGATACGCAGTATTTT.

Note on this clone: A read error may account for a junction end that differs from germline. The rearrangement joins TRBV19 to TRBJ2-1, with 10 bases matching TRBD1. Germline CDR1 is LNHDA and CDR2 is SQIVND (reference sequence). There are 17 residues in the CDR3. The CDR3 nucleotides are TGTACCAGTAGTAAAGCCCCCCCGGGACAGGGGCGGGATGAGCAGTTCTTC. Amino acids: CTSSKAPPGQGRDEQFF.

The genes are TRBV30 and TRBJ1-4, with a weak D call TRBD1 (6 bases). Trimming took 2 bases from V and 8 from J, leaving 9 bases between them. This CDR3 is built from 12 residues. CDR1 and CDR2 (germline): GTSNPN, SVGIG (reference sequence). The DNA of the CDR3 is TGTGCCTGGAGTAAAGGGGGAGAAAAACTGTTTTTT. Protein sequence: CAWSKGGEKLFF.

CDR3 coding DNA: TGTGCCTGGGTACAGGAACTATACTATGGCTACACCTTC. It translates to CAWVQELYYGYTF. J is TRBJ1-2 and V is TRBV30; D may be TRBD1 (5 bases). CDR3 length: 13 amino acids. In germline, CDR1 is GTSNPN, CDR2 SVGIG (reference sequence). V lost 5 bases and J lost 3, with 13 bases in between.

The CDR3 bases are TGTGCCAGCAGCCCCCGGACCGGGGAGCTGTTTTTT. It codes for CASSPRTGELFF. The V and J genes are TRBV7-9 and TRBJ2-2; D is unclear. Germline CDR1 and CDR2: SEHNR and FQNEAQ (reference sequence). V was cut by 5 bases and J by 5 bases, with 6 bases left in between. The CDR3 extends over 12 amino acids.

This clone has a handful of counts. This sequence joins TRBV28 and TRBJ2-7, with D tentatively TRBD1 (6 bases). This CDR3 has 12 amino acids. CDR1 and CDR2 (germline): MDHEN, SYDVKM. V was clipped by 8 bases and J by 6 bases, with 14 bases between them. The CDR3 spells CASHRASGEQYF. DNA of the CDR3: TGTGCCAGCCACAGGGCCTCGGGCGAGCAGTACTTC. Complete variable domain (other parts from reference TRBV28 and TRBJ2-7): DVKVTQSSRYLVKRTGEKVFLECVQDMDHENMFWYRQDPGLGLRLIYFSYDVKMKEKGDIPEGYSVSREKKERFSLILESASTNQTSMYLCASHRASGEQYFGPGTRLTVT.

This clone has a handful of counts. The CDR3 loop reads CASSKGGGPTGELFF. The CDR3, as DNA: TGTGCCAGCAGCAAAGGGGGGGGACCCACCGGGGAGCTGTTTTTT. The chain links TRBV21-1 to TRBJ2-2; the table's D gene call, TRBD2, was not cross checked with the DNA. TRBV21-1 is deemed a pseudogene. The CDR3 extends over 15 amino acids.

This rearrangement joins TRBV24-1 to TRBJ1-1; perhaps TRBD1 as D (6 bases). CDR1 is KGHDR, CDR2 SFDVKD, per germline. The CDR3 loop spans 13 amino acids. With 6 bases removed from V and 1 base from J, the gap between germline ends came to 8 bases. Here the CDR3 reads CATSRDKNTEAFF. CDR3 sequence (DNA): TGTGCCACCAGTCGGGACAAGAACACTGAAGCTTTCTTT.

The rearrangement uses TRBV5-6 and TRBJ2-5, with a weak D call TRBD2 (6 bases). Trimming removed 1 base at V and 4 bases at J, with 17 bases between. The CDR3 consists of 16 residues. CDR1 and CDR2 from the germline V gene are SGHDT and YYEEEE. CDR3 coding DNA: TGTGCCAGCAGCTTGTTAGCGGCCCTAAGGGTAGAGACCCAGTACTTC. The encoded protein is CASSLLAALRVETQYF.

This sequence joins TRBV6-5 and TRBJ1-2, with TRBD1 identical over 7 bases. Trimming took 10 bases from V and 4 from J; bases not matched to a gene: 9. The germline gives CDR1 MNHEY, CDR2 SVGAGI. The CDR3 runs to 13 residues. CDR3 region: CATPPAGGYGYTF. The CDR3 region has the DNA TGTGCCACCCCCCCGGCAGGGGGCTATGGCTACACCTTC.

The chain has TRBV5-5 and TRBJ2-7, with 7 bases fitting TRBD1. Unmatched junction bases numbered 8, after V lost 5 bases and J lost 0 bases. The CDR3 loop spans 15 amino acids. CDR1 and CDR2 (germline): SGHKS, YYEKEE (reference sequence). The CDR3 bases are TGTGCCAGCAGGGCGATACAGGGGACCTCCTACGAGCAGTACTTC. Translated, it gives CASRAIQGTSYEQYF. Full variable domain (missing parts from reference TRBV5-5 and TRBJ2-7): DAGVTQSPTHLIKTRGQQVTLRCSPISGHKSVSWYQQVLGQGPQFIFQYYEKEERGRGNFPDRFSARQFPNYSSELNVNALLLGDSALYLCASRAIQGTSYEQYFGPGTRLTVT.

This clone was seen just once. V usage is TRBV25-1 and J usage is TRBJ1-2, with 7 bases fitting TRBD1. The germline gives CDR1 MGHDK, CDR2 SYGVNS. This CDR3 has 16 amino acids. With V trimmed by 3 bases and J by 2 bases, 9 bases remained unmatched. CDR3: CASSDSTGTVNYGYTF. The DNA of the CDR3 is TGTGCCAGCAGTGATTCTACCGGGACAGTAAACTATGGCTACACCTTC.